This T cell receptor (delta chain) is drawn from a study of delta chains in infants with herpesvirus infections (dated by TCRdb to 2022 to 2025). Notes on the research overall: A Ugandan infant birth cohort was prospectively followed from birth to characterize gammadelta T cell responses to primary cytomegalovirus (CMV) infection. A public fetal Vdelta1/Vgamma8 gammadelta TCR clonotype was searched for in infants infected with CMV after birth. gammadelta TCRs were sequenced from PBMC obtained from approximately 19 CMV-infected infants (one congenitally infected) and 7 or 8 CMV-uninfected infants for whom sufficient sample was available. Infant blood samples were grouped into approximate age categories of 1.5, 4, 8 and 12 months. Previously published Belgian fetal and cord blood gammadelta TCR data were included only for comparison and were not generated in this cohort. General conclusions and limits of the study: Detection of the public clonotype was limited to the first time point after infection, and the public clonotype was not found in uninfected infants or in infants infected after 120 days. A small sample size and the lack of race- or environment-matched controls were noted by the authors, because CMV is acquired by nearly all Ugandans before adulthood. In CMV-uninfected infants, the public clonotype might still exist at levels below the detection limit. Public-clonotype frequency among Vdelta1 cells appeared to correlate inversely with age at infection and decayed rapidly, seemingly not persisting beyond two to three months. Of 15 to 20 CMV-infected infants, several carried the public Vdelta1 clonotype: three infants infected postnatally before 120 days of age and the congenitally infected infant.

Library preparation was by RT-PCR. TCR cDNA was generated by reverse transcription of PBMC RNA with SuperScript II and gamma-chain- and delta-chain-specific primers. The cDNA was purified with AMPure XP beads, then amplified and indexed with Illumina adapters using the Nextera XT Index Kit. Sequencing of gammadelta TCR libraries was carried out on an Illumina MiSeq using a V2 300-cycle kit. From the authors' description of their analysis: Using MiXCR v2.1.12, CDR3 sequences were assembled, and reads were mapped onto D, J and V genes obtained from GenBank. VDJtools v1.2.1 was used to carry out repertoire analyses of the CDR3 clonotypes. TCRdb recomputed clones from the public reads with CATT; identical DNA rows were then combined. None of the V and J calls come from the authors' own analysis; TCRdb made them. This sample gives 2,500 to 4,000 delta-chain clones in total; about 31% of them show up just once. The ten most abundant clones make up 7% to 9% of the sample.

Looking up the germline V gene (reference sequence) yields CDR1 TVYSNPD and CDR2 GDNSRS. V is reduced by 2 bases and J by 5 bases, leaving a spacing of 33 bases between them. The CDR3 sequence holds 19 residues, the cysteine and phenylalanine included. The kept DNA is CDR3 alone, 57 bases in frame from the first base. Pregnant women receiving prenatal care in Kampala, Uganda, were recruited, and the infants of these women were enrolled, with documentation of maternal HIV status required. Home visits to families took place weekly, and collection of infant clinical information, oral swabs and peripheral blood began at 6 weeks of age and was repeated every 4 months after that. Blood was collected in heparin tubes, and PBMC were isolated by Ficoll-Paque density gradient centrifugation and cryopreserved. As to this clone: No cognate antigen has been identified for it. Qualities for individual bases were not recorded, and no much larger clone is one base off.

The specimen was peripheral blood, collected at time point 3 of longitudinal follow-up. This TCR was sampled from a human donor who was a Ugandan infant, either HIV-exposed or HIV-unexposed (not recorded which). The sequence is built from TRDV3 and TRDJ1; TRDD3 might be the D gene, on 10 matching bases. The DNA sequence is TGTGCCTTTCCTAGGCCTTCCTACGGTCTGGGGGATAATTCTGATAAACTCATCTTT. Its product reads: CAFPRPSYGLGDNSDKLIF. Full variable domain (CDR3 extended with the reference TRDV3 and TRDJ1 proteins): CDKVTQSSPDQTVASGSEVVLLCTYDTVYSNPDLFWYRIRPDYSFQFVFYGDNSRSEGADFTQGRFSVKHILTQKAFHLVISPVRTEDSATYYCAFPRPSYGLGDNSDKLIFGKGTRVTVEP.